This is a list of T cell receptor beta chains from one sample in a study of T cells in localized non-small cell lung cancer. Some clones are missing from TCRdb's copy, which holds only in-frame ones; the method was immunoSEQ multiplex PCR. Of about 2,500 clones listed, less than 45% were seen once; the top ten hold about 3.9%. Sequencing was performed on lymph node tissue, taken before any cancer treatment. The receptors were gathered from an older male donor with stage II squamous cell lung carcinoma. The CDR3 runs from the conserved cysteine through the conserved F or W. D genes are given only for firm matches. Clone size, where shown, is once, few, many, or a class for clones that have expanded.

CDR3 DNA,CDR3 protein,clone size,D gene,V gene,J gene
TGTGCCAGCAGCCCTGCCAGCCGCAGCGGGAGTTACGAGCAGTACTTC,CASSPASRSGSYEQYF,medium-sized,TRBD2,TRBV11-3,TRBJ2-7
TGTGCCAGCAGCCATTATCCGCGGGGGCCATCCAATGAGCAGTTCTTC,CASSHYPRGPSNEQFF,.,.,TRBV14,TRBJ2-1
TGTGCCAGTAGTCCGGGACAGGGAACTGGAAACACCATATATTTT,CASSPGQGTGNTIYF,.,TRBD1,TRBV19,TRBJ1-3
TGTGCCAGTAGTATTCCCCATTCACCCCTCCACTTT,CASSIPHSPLHF,.,.,TRBV19,TRBJ1-6
TGTGCCACCAGGTTACAGGGGGCGCCTGGGCAGCCCCAGCATTTT,CATRLQGAPGQPQHF,.,TRBD1,TRBV15,TRBJ1-5
TGTGCCAGCAGTTACTTTGGGGGGGCAACTAATGAAAAACTGTTTTTT,CASSYFGGATNEKLFF,.,.,TRBV6-8,TRBJ1-4
TGTGCCAGCAACGTTAGGGTGGCAGGGAGTAGTGATACGCAGTATTTT,CASNVRVAGSSDTQYF,.,.,TRBV12-5,TRBJ2-3
TGTGCCAGCCAAACGGGACAGAACACTGAAGCTTTCTTT,CASQTGQNTEAFF,.,.,TRBV18,TRBJ1-1
TGTGCCAGTAGTCCCTCCGGACAGTACAGCGAGACCCAGTACTTC,CASSPSGQYSETQYF,.,.,TRBV19,TRBJ2-5
TGCGCCAGCAGCCCCGGCAGCACAGATACGCAGTATTTT,CASSPGSTDTQYF,few,.,TRBV1,TRBJ2-3
TGCGCCAGCACCTCGGCGGGAGGGATCACAGATACGCAGTATTTT,CASTSAGGITDTQYF,.,TRBD2,TRBV10-2,TRBJ2-3
TGTGCCAGCAGTTACTCGACCGACAGGTTGAACACTGAAGCTTTCTTT,CASSYSTDRLNTEAFF,.,.,TRBV6-8,TRBJ1-1
TGTGCCAGTGCGGAGGTGGGGTGGATGAACACTGAAGCTTTCTTT,CASAEVGWMNTEAFF,few,.,TRBV6-8,TRBJ1-1
TGTGCCTGGAGTCCATATAGACTAGCGATTCCTAATGAGCAGTTCTTC,CAWSPYRLAIPNEQFF,.,TRBD2,TRBV30,TRBJ2-1
TGTGCCAGCAGTTACCACGGACAGGATCAGGAGACCCAGTACTTC,CASSYHGQDQETQYF,.,TRBD1,TRBV6-8,TRBJ2-5
TGTGCCTGGTTAGAAGAAAAATCTTACAATGAGCAGTTCTTC,CAWLEEKSYNEQFF,.,.,TRBV30,TRBJ2-1